The 32 T cell receptor beta chains in this list originate from one sample, sequenced in a study of low-dose radiotherapy and immunotherapy resistance in tumors. The time point: before trial treatment. Alpha- and beta-chain coverage of first-strand cDNA came from TRAV- and TRBV-specific primers. Amplification of TCRs used a constant-region primer and V-primer adapter for about 19 PCR cycles. TCRdb redid the calling of the reads with MiXCR, one entry per CDR3 protein. The sample carries approximately 84,000 distinct CDR3 sequences, 15% to 20% recorded once. The sequencing here drew on PBMCs, taken before treatment. These receptors all stem from a male donor with prostate cancer.

This clonotype was seen ten or more times. The CDR3 region has the DNA TGTGCCAGCAGCCCCCAGTTTACGGGCGAGCAGTACTTC. Translation: CASSPQFTGEQYF. This chain links TRBV11-2 with TRBJ2-7; no clear D gene. Per germline, CDR1 SGHAT and CDR2 FQNNGV. Between the trimmed V and J ends, which lost 5 bases and 6 bases, there was a span of 14 bases. CDR3 size: 13 residues.

This clonotype was recorded many times. V gene TRBV10-3 combines with J gene TRBJ2-7; TRBD1 agrees at 8 bases. The CDR3 contains 16 residues. Germline V gene sequence: CDR1 ENHRY, CDR2 SYGVKD. With V trimmed by 3 bases and J by 4 bases, 11 bases remained unmatched. CDR3 in DNA: TGTGCCATCAGTGACTCTCTGGGACAGGTATCATACGAGCAGTACTTC. This translates into CAISDSLGQVSYEQYF.

This clonotype occurred many times. This sequence joins TRBV5-6 and TRBJ1-5, with TRBD1 as a possible D gene (6 bases). Germline CDR1 reads SGHDT; CDR2 reads YYEEEE. Between the trimmed V and J ends, which lost 4 bases and 0 bases, there was a span of 14 bases. CDR3 length: 16 residues. DNA of the CDR3: TGTGCCAGCAGCGCCGCCGGACAGTATAGCAATCAGCCCCAGCATTTT. Translating it yields CASSAAGQYSNQPQHF. Full variable domain (rest looked up from reference TRBV5-6 and TRBJ1-5): DAGVTQSPTHLIKTRGQQVTLRCSPKSGHDTVSWYQQALGQGPQFIFQYYEEEERQRGNFPDRFSGHQFPNYSSELNVNALLLGDSALYLCASSAAGQYSNQPQHFGDGTRLSIL.

This clonotype was counted many times. V and J are TRBV7-9 and TRBJ2-5; TRBD2 matches 10 bases. This CDR3 comprises 17 residues. With V trimmed by 5 bases and J by 2 bases, 11 bases remained unmatched. CDR1 and CDR2 (germline): SEHNR, FQNEAQ (reference sequence). The CDR3 sequence is CASSPPFSGGTQETQYF. The CDR3 DNA sequence: TGTGCCAGCAGCCCTCCCTTTAGCGGGGGGACACAAGAGACCCAGTACTTC.

This clonotype was observed a handful of times. The V call is TRBV2, the J call TRBJ1-2; 9 bases match TRBD1. V lost 7 bases to trimming and J lost 3 bases; unmatched junction nucleotides: 9. The V gene's germline CDR1 is SNHLY and CDR2 FYNNEI. This CDR3 has 15 amino acids. The CDR3 protein is CASTLTGGADYGYTF. Here the CDR3 DNA reads TGTGCCAGCACCCTTACAGGGGGCGCTGACTATGGCTACACCTTC. Full variable domain (outside the CDR3, taken from reference TRBV2 and TRBJ1-2): EPEVTQTPSHQVTQMGQEVILRCVPISNHLYFYWYRQILGQKVEFLVSFYNNEISEKSEIFDDQFSVERPDGSNFTLKIRSTKLEDSAMYFCASTLTGGADYGYTFGSGTRLTVV.

This clonotype was counted at least ten times. The CDR3 sequence: CAISRTGEAYEQYF. Written as DNA, the CDR3 is TGTGCCATCAGCCGGACAGGGGAGGCCTACGAGCAGTACTTC. This rearrangement joins TRBV10-3 to TRBJ2-7, with 9 nucleotides matching TRBD1. CDR1 is ENHRY and CDR2 is SYGVKD in the germline V gene. Trimming took 6 bases from V and 2 from J; bases not matched to a gene: 5. The CDR3 length is 14 residues.

This chain uses TRBV6-5 with TRBJ2-3; TRBD1 might be the D (5 bases). The V gene lost 8 bases and the J gene lost 1 base, with 16 bases spanning the gap. The CDR3 runs 15 residues. CDR1 is MNHEY, CDR2 SVGAGI, per germline. The CDR3: CASSETTAGTDTQYF. CDR3 nucleotides: TGTGCCAGCTCTGAGACGACAGCAGGCACAGATACGCAGTATTTT.

This clonotype was seen at least ten times. The genes are TRBV5-1 and TRBJ2-7, with 9 bases identical to TRBD1. Per germline, CDR1 SGHRS and CDR2 YFSETQ. There are 14 residues in the CDR3. V dropped 0 bases and J dropped 5; count of bases not matched to a gene: 3. CDR3 residues: CASSLGTGVDEQYF. In nucleotides, the CDR3 is TGCGCCAGCAGCTTGGGGACAGGGGTGGACGAGCAGTACTTC.

This clonotype appeared many times. The rearrangement links TRBV18 to TRBJ2-7, with a tentative D call TRBD1 (7 bases). CDR3 length: 16 residues. The germline V and J ends were trimmed by 1 base and 4 bases, with 17 bases remaining between them. Germline loops: CDR1 KGHSH, CDR2 LQKENI. This CDR3 is CASSPRGAGQRYEQYF. In nucleotides, the CDR3 is TGTGCCAGCTCACCACGGGGGGCGGGACAGCGATACGAGCAGTACTTC.

The rearrangement joins TRBV27 to TRBJ2-3; D is unclear. CDR3 length equals 13 residues. V was shortened by 6 bases and J by 1 base, with 8 bases between the two germline ends. The germline CDR1 and CDR2 sequences are MNHEY and SMNVEV (reference sequence). The CDR3 region is CASRPTRTDTQYF. DNA for the CDR3: TGTGCCAGCAGGCCGACTCGCACAGATACGCAGTATTTT.

Turning to this clonotype: The junction and the germline gene differ at one end; a read error may be behind it. V gene TRBV7-9 combines with J gene TRBJ2-3, with a possible D match to TRBD2 (5 bases). The CDR3 has 14 residues. CDR1 is SEHNR and CDR2 is FQNEAQ in the germline V gene (reference sequence). CDR3 DNA sequence: TGTGCCACGCAGCCGTACCCTAGCACAGATACACAGTATTTT. This encodes CATQPYPSTDTQYF.

By frequency in the sample, this clonotype is medium-sized. The chain carries TRBV29-1 and TRBJ1-1; D is uncertain. The germline V and J ends were trimmed by 4 bases and 7 bases, with 10 bases remaining between them. This CDR3 has 11 residues. CDR1 SQVTM and CDR2 ANQGSEA come from the germline V gene. CDR3 residues: CSVVPALEAFF. The CDR3 bases are TGCAGCGTTGTGCCGGCGCTTGAAGCTTTCTTT.

This clonotype was seen at least ten times. V and J are TRBV19 and TRBJ2-3; TRBD1 might be the D (5 bases). V lost 1 base and J 4 bases, leaving 12 bases between the germline ends. This CDR3 comprises 15 residues. Germline CDR1 is LNHDA and CDR2 is SQIVND (reference sequence). The CDR3 here is CASSIAHIGADTQYF. The CDR3 DNA reads as TGTGCCAGTAGTATAGCCCACATAGGGGCAGATACGCAGTATTTT.

This clonotype has ten or more counts. The V and J genes are TRBV7-2 and TRBJ1-2; TRBD1 aligns across 7 bases. This CDR3 is built from 13 residues. V shed 4 bases and J 5 bases; nucleotides not matched to a gene: 4. Germline CDR1 and CDR2: SGHTA and FQGNSA. The CDR3 coding sequence is TGTGCCAGCAGCTCGACAGGGCCATATGGCTACACCTTC. Protein product: CASSSTGPYGYTF. The whole variable domain, remainder taken from reference TRBV7-2 and TRBJ1-2, is GAGVSQSPSNKVTEKGKDVELRCDPISGHTALYWYRQSLGQGLEFLIYFQGNSAPDKSGLPSDRFSAERTGGSVSTLTIQRTQQEDSAVYLCASSSTGPYGYTFGSGTRLTVV.

This clonotype was detected ten times or more. The J gene is TRBJ1-2, the V gene TRBV7-2; no reliable D call. The germline V and J ends were trimmed by 5 bases and 0 bases, with 7 bases remaining between them. Germline CDR1 reads SGHTA; CDR2 reads FQGNSA. The CDR3 extends over 13 amino acids. CDR3 nucleotide sequence: TGTGCCAGCAGCCCCCCGACTAACTATGGCTACACCTTC. Protein: CASSPPTNYGYTF.

This clonotype occurred many times. V and J are TRBV29-1 and TRBJ2-1; 7 nucleotides line up with TRBD1. The CDR3 totals 17 residues. V shed 6 bases, J shed 4 bases, and the junction held 18 bases outside the gene matches. CDR1 and CDR2 (germline): SQVTM, ANQGSEA. CDR3 bases: TGCAGCGTAACCGGGACAGCCTTAAATGAGAAATACAATGAGCAGTTCTTC. Residues: CSVTGTALNEKYNEQFF.

In this sample, this clonotype turned up a few times. The chain joins TRBV5-1 to TRBJ2-5; D might be TRBD2 (6 bases). The V and J ends lost 7 bases and 5 bases respectively, with 18 bases between them. This CDR3 has 14 residues. Germline CDR1 is SGHRS and CDR2 is YFSETQ. The CDR3 nucleotides are TGCGCCAGCCGCGACGCGGGGATCAGGGAGACCCAGTACTTC. Translating gives CASRDAGIRETQYF. The variable domain in full, with the rest retrieved from reference TRBV5-1 and TRBJ2-5, is KAGVTQTPRYLIKTRGQQVTLSCSPISGHRSVSWYQQTPGQGLQFLFEYFSETQRNKGNFPGRFSGRQFSNSRSEMNVSTLELGDSALYLCASRDAGIRETQYFGPGTRLLVL.

Many counts were recorded for this clonotype. This rearrangement joins TRBV7-2 to TRBJ2-5; 10 nucleotides line up with TRBD1. The CDR3 sequence is 15 residues long. With V trimmed by 4 bases and J by 5 bases, 7 bases remained unmatched. Germline CDR1 SGHTA, CDR2 FQGNSA. The CDR3 loop reads CASSWGQGSRETQYF. DNA for the CDR3: TGTGCCAGCAGCTGGGGACAGGGGAGTAGGGAGACCCAGTACTTC.

Ten or more counts support this clonotype. This rearrangement joins TRBV11-2 to TRBJ1-1, with unresolved D. In germline, CDR1 is SGHAT, CDR2 FQNNGV. Trimming took off 5 bases at V and 3 bases at J, with 10 bases between the two ends. This CDR3 contains 13 residues. The CDR3 is CASSKQLYTEAFF. In DNA form, the CDR3 reads TGTGCCAGCAGCAAACAGCTGTACACTGAAGCTTTCTTT.

This clonotype showed up many times. The rearrangement uses TRBV29-1 and TRBJ2-3; D remains ambiguous. CDR1 is SQVTM and CDR2 is ANQGSEA in the germline V gene. This CDR3 region has 16 residues. Trimming took 4 bases from V and 0 from J, leaving 17 bases between them. The CDR3 nucleotides are TGCAGCGTTGCGGGCCAGAGACCTCCTAGCACAGATACGCAGTATTTT. This codes for CSVAGQRPPSTDTQYF.

This clonotype was detected many times. The genes are TRBV4-2 and TRBJ2-7; D possibly corresponds to TRBD1 (6 bases). The CDR3 extends over 13 amino acids. V was clipped by 8 bases and J by 7 bases, with 18 bases between them. The germline gives CDR1 LGHNA, CDR2 YNFKEQ. The CDR3 sequence: CASAETGDLEQYF. In nucleotides, the CDR3 is TGTGCCAGCGCCGAGACAGGAGATCTTGAGCAGTACTTC.

At least ten counts were recorded for this clonotype. CDR3 sequence: CASSNTPEAFF. The CDR3, as DNA: TGTGCCAGCAGTAACACGCCTGAAGCTTTCTTT. This chain connects TRBV12-3 or TRBV12-4 to TRBJ1-1, with D unclear. The CDR3 length is 11 residues. V dropped 5 bases and J dropped 6 bases, with 7 bases sitting between them.

This clonotype was picked up many times. This sequence joins TRBV20-1 and TRBJ1-1; D call uncertain. CDR3 length equals 13 residues. Trimming stripped 6 bases from V and 1 base from J, with 12 bases between. Per the germline V gene, CDR1 is DFQATT and CDR2 is SNEGSKA (reference sequence). CDR3 nucleotides: TGCAGTGCACAGACCGTGCAGAACACTGAAGCTTTCTTT. Its translation is CSAQTVQNTEAFF.

This clonotype has a count of ten or more. J is TRBJ2-5 and V is TRBV7-9; possible D gene TRBD1, 6 bases. Germline V gene sequence: CDR1 SEHNR, CDR2 FQNEAQ (reference sequence). V was cut by 2 bases and J by 4 bases, with 11 bases left in between. This CDR3 comprises 14 residues. CDR3 region: CASSLNRVRETQYF. In nucleotides, the CDR3 is TGTGCCAGCAGCTTAAACAGGGTTCGAGAGACCCAGTACTTC.

This clonotype was seen at least ten times. CDR3: CASTPRAVNTGELFF. The CDR3, as DNA: TGTGCCAGCACCCCCCGAGCGGTGAACACCGGGGAGCTGTTTTTT. The genes are TRBV2 and TRBJ2-2, with a weak D call TRBD2 (5 bases). CDR3 length: 15 residues. Germline V lookup: CDR1 SNHLY, CDR2 FYNNEI. V lost 7 bases and J 1 base, leaving 13 bases between the germline ends.

The table lists this clonotype with many counts. V and J are TRBV13 and TRBJ2-5; D gene uncertain. Trimming cost V 5 bases and J 2 bases, with 12 bases left between them. This CDR3 contains 14 residues. Germline CDR1 PRHDT, CDR2 FYEKMQ (reference sequence). The CDR3 region is CASSPPERQETQYF. CDR3 DNA: TGTGCCAGCAGCCCCCCGGAGAGGCAAGAGACCCAGTACTTC.

This clonotype was counted ten times or more. The genes are TRBV7-2 and TRBJ2-7, with D hard to call. Germline CDR1 SGHTA, CDR2 FQGNSA. The CDR3 consists of 15 residues. V lost 1 base to trimming and J lost 0 bases, with 10 bases between them. The CDR3 reads CASSLVGRGSYEQYF. CDR3 DNA: TGTGCCAGCAGCTTAGTAGGTAGAGGCTCCTACGAGCAGTACTTC.

This clonotype was counted ten times or more. This chain connects TRBV29-1 to TRBJ2-3; 10 positions agree with TRBD2. Germline lookup yields CDR1 SQVTM and CDR2 ANQGSEA. The CDR3 loop spans 17 amino acids. Unmatched junction bases numbered 14, after V lost 4 bases and J lost 4 bases. This CDR3 reads CSVVPSGGTGSSDTQYF. The CDR3 region has the DNA TGCAGCGTTGTGCCTAGCGGGGGAACTGGGAGCTCAGATACGCAGTATTTT.

This clonotype showed up just once. The chain joins TRBV30 to TRBJ2-1, with TRBD1 matching over 11 bases. Germline V gene data show CDR1 as GTSNPN and CDR2 as SVGIG (reference sequence). V gave up 1 base and J gave up 7 bases; unmatched junction bases: 6. The CDR3 totals 15 residues. The DNA for the CDR3 is TGTGCCTGGAGTGGCCGGACAGGGGGCTGGAATGAGCAGTTCTTC. The encoded protein is CAWSGRTGGWNEQFF.

This clonotype has at least ten counts. The gene calls are TRBV7-2 and TRBJ1-1; no reliable D call. Germline CDR1 SGHTA, CDR2 FQGNSA. The CDR3 has 14 amino acids. Trimming took 1 base from V and 3 from J, leaving 9 bases between them. CDR3 nucleotide sequence: TGTGCCAGCAGCTTAGGTTCTTTGGACACTGAAGCTTTCTTT. Amino acids: CASSLGSLDTEAFF.

The V call is TRBV9, the J call TRBJ1-4; D unresolved. The CDR3 length is 15 residues. Germline V gene lookup returns CDR1 SGDLS and CDR2 YYNGEE. V was shortened by 0 bases and J by 3 bases, with 9 bases between the two germline ends. CDR3 sequence reads: CASSVAPQANEKLFF. The DNA for the CDR3 is TGTGCCAGCAGCGTAGCTCCTCAGGCTAATGAAAAACTGTTTTTT.

This clonotype was observed many times. The chain employs TRBV19 and TRBJ2-4; D unclear. The V end was cut by 4 bases, the J end by 0 bases, with 4 bases between. CDR1 LNHDA and CDR2 SQIVND come from the germline V gene (reference sequence). The CDR3 loop spans 13 amino acids. CDR3 sequence: CASSNEAKNIQYF. The CDR3 bases are TGTGCCAGTAGTAATGAAGCCAAAAACATTCAGTACTTC.